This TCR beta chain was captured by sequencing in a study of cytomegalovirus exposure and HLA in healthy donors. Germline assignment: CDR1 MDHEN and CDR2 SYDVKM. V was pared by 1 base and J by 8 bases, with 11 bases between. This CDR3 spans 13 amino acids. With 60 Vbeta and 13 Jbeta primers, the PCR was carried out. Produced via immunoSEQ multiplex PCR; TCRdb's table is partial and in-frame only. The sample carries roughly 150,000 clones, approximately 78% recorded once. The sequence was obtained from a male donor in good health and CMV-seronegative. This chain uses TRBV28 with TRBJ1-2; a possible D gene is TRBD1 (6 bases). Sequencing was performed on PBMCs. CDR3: CASSLSGAGGYTF. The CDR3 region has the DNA TGTGCCAGCAGTTTATCAGGGGCAGGCGGCTACACCTTC.